These T cell receptor beta chains were read from a single sample in a study of tissue T cells after allogeneic stem cell transplantation. Repertoires were generated with immunoSEQ multiplex PCR, while TCRdb's copy carries only in-frame clones and drops some. The profile shows around 24,000 clones, roughly nine tenths of them singletons. Sample: blood, taken before transplantation. These receptor sequences come from a male donor older than 55 who later had graft-versus-host disease after an allogeneic stem cell transplant. Both conserved end residues are part of each CDR3. Fields, in order: V gene, clone size, J gene, D gene, CDR3 DNA, CDR3 protein. A D gene is named only where the DNA matches it firmly. The listing skips clone size in some rows; elsewhere it reads once, few, many or a size class.

V: TRBV5-1; size: -; J: TRBJ1-2; D: TRBD1; DNA: TGCGCCAGCAGCTCGGGACAGGGAGTAATTGGCTACACCTTC; CDR3: CASSSGQGVIGYTF
V: TRBV5-1; size: -; J: TRBJ2-2; D: TRBD2; DNA: TGCGCCAGCCAGCCGAACAGCGGGGACACCGGGGAGCTGTTTTTT; CDR3: CASQPNSGDTGELFF
V: TRBV7-8; size: -; J: TRBJ2-7; D: -; DNA: TGTGCCAGCAGTTTATTAGGGGTCCAAGGGCTCTACGAGCAGTACTTC; CDR3: CASSLLGVQGLYEQYF
V: TRBV6-5; size: -; J: TRBJ2-5; D: TRBD1; DNA: TGTGCCAGCAGGTCAGGGGGAGAGACCCAGTACTTC; CDR3: CASRSGGETQYF
V: TRBV7-2; size: once; J: TRBJ2-2; D: TRBD2; DNA: TGTGCCAGCAGCTTGTGGTGGAGCGGGAAAGGCGGCGGGGAGCTGTTTTTT; CDR3: CASSLWWSGKGGGELFF
V: TRBV5-4; size: -; J: TRBJ2-5; D: TRBD2; DNA: TGTGCCAGCACCTTGAGCGGGGGAGGACAAGAGACCCAGTACTTC; CDR3: CASTLSGGGQETQYF
V: TRBV5-4; size: -; J: TRBJ1-1; D: -; DNA: TGTGCCAGCAGCTTGGTCTCGGGGGGGTTCACTGAAGCTTTCTTT; CDR3: CASSLVSGGFTEAFF
V: TRBV30; size: -; J: TRBJ2-7; D: -; DNA: TGTGCCCCCTACTACGAGCAGTACTTC; CDR3: CAPYYEQYF
V: TRBV12-3/TRBV12-4; size: -; J: TRBJ2-2; D: -; DNA: TGTGCCAGCAGTTTTTCAGGGTCCGGGGAGCTGTTTTTT; CDR3: CASSFSGSGELFF
V: TRBV28; size: -; J: TRBJ2-7; D: -; DNA: TGTGCCAGCAGGCCCCAGGGCATCTACGAGCAGTACTTC; CDR3: CASRPQGIYEQYF
V: TRBV15; size: -; J: TRBJ2-2; D: TRBD1; DNA: TGTGCCACCAGCAGAACAGGCAGGGGGCGCCTGTGGACCGGGGAGCTGTTTTTT; CDR3: CATSRTGRGRLWTGELFF
V: TRBV4-2; size: few; J: TRBJ2-1; D: TRBD2; DNA: TGTGCCAGCAGCCCCGGGACTAGCGGGGACAATGAGCAGTTCTTC; CDR3: CASSPGTSGDNEQFF
V: TRBV11-2; size: -; J: TRBJ2-7; D: -; DNA: TGTGCCAGCAGCTTAGCTCGAATGGCGGGCGAGCAGTACTTC; CDR3: CASSLARMAGEQYF
V: TRBV6-5; size: -; J: TRBJ2-7; D: TRBD2; DNA: TGTGCCAGCACCCGGACTAGCGGGGGAACCTACGAGCAGTACTTC; CDR3: CASTRTSGGTYEQYF
V: TRBV7-2; size: -; J: TRBJ2-3; D: -; DNA: TGTGCCAGCAGCTTAGAGAGGTCAGATACGCAGTATTTT; CDR3: CASSLERSDTQYF
V: TRBV7-2; size: -; J: TRBJ2-1; D: -; DNA: TGTGCCAGCAGCTTAGGACTGGACTACAATGAGCAGTTCTTC; CDR3: CASSLGLDYNEQFF
V: TRBV4-1; size: -; J: TRBJ2-1; D: TRBD2; DNA: TGCGCCAGCAGCCAAGATAAGGCGGGAGGGAGAACCTACAATGAGCAGTTCTTC; CDR3: CASSQDKAGGRTYNEQFF
V: TRBV5-1; size: -; J: TRBJ2-5; D: -; DNA: TGCGCCAGCAGCGTAACCCCGACAAGCCATGGGGAGACCCAGTACTTC; CDR3: CASSVTPTSHGETQYF
V: TRBV28; size: once; J: TRBJ2-1; D: -; DNA: TGTGCCAGCAGTTTAGCAGCTGGGAATGAGCAGTTCTTC; CDR3: CASSLAAGNEQFF
V: TRBV6-4; size: -; J: TRBJ2-3; D: -; DNA: TGTGCCAGCAGTGAAGACGGCCGCGGTACGCAGTATTTT; CDR3: CASSEDGRGTQYF
V: TRBV3-1/TRBV3-2; size: -; J: TRBJ1-1; D: -; DNA: TGTGCCAGCAGCCAAGACGTGGGACTTGCGGCTTTCTTT; CDR3: CASSQDVGLAAFF
V: TRBV28; size: -; J: TRBJ1-2; D: TRBD1; DNA: TGTGCCAGCAGTTCAGGGGGCGGAAGGTATGGCTACACCTTC; CDR3: CASSSGGGRYGYTF
V: TRBV5-1; size: -; J: TRBJ2-7; D: TRBD1; DNA: TGCGCCAGCAGCGTGGGACAGTCCTCCTACGAGCAGTACTTC; CDR3: CASSVGQSSYEQYF
V: TRBV19; size: -; J: TRBJ2-1; D: TRBD2; DNA: TGTGCCAGTAGGGGCGAGCGGGAGAGATACAATGAGCAGTTCTTC; CDR3: CASRGERERYNEQFF
V: TRBV30; size: -; J: TRBJ1-4; D: -; DNA: TGTGCCTGGAACAGGGCTTTGTCTAATGAAAAACTGTTTTTT; CDR3: CAWNRALSNEKLFF
V: TRBV20-1; size: -; J: TRBJ2-7; D: -; DNA: TGCAGTGCTAGAGAAAATCTCGAGCAGTACTTC; CDR3: CSARENLEQYF
V: TRBV6-1; size: once; J: TRBJ1-2; D: -; DNA: TGTGCCAGCAGTGGGTCGAGGGGCGAGGGATCCTATGGCTACACCTTC; CDR3: CASSGSRGEGSYGYTF
V: TRBV10-3; size: -; J: TRBJ1-2; D: -; DNA: TGTGCCATCAGTGAGTCGACGACAGACCAAAGAACTAACTATGGCTACACCTTC; CDR3: CAISESTTDQRTNYGYTF
V: TRBV5-1; size: once; J: TRBJ1-2; D: TRBD1; DNA: TGCGCCAGCAGCTCCTATCAGGGGGCCGGTGGCTACACCTTC; CDR3: CASSSYQGAGGYTF
V: TRBV19; size: -; J: TRBJ1-6; D: -; DNA: TGTGCCAGTAGTAAGGGACCTTTGGGTTCACCCCTCCACTTT; CDR3: CASSKGPLGSPLHF
V: TRBV9; size: -; J: TRBJ2-2; D: -; DNA: TGTGCCAGCAGCCCCCAGGGGCCAGCGAACACCGGGGAGCTGTTTTTT; CDR3: CASSPQGPANTGELFF
V: TRBV6-5; size: once; J: TRBJ2-3; D: -; DNA: TGTGCCATAAGGTTAGCGGACACAGATACGCAGTATTTT; CDR3: CAIRLADTDTQYF
V: TRBV6-1; size: -; J: TRBJ2-6; D: -; DNA: TGTGCCAGCAGTGAGGGAGTCTCTGGGGCCAACGTCCTGACTTTC; CDR3: CASSEGVSGANVLTF
V: TRBV28; size: -; J: TRBJ1-5; D: -; DNA: TGTGCCAGCAGTTTAGGGGGGAGCAATCAGCCCCAGCATTTT; CDR3: CASSLGGSNQPQHF
V: TRBV27; size: few; J: TRBJ1-4; D: TRBD1; DNA: TGTGCCAGCAGTCCTTACAGGGGTGATGAAAAACTGTTTTTT; CDR3: CASSPYRGDEKLFF
V: TRBV7-2; size: -; J: TRBJ2-3; D: -; DNA: TGTGCCAGCAGCTTCAGGTCGGGACGCCAAACAGATACGCAGTATTTT; CDR3: CASSFRSGRQTDTQYF
V: TRBV7-3; size: -; J: TRBJ2-5; D: -; DNA: TGTGCCAGCAGCCAACCCTCAGACGGGGAGACCCAGTACTTC; CDR3: CASSQPSDGETQYF
V: TRBV11-2; size: -; J: TRBJ2-5; D: TRBD2; DNA: TGTGCCAGCAGCTTATACTTCAGCGGGGGGGGTACAGAGACCCAGTACTTC; CDR3: CASSLYFSGGGTETQYF
V: TRBV12-3/TRBV12-4; size: -; J: TRBJ2-1; D: TRBD2; DNA: TGTGCCAGCAGTTTAGAAGAGCGGGGTGAGCAGTTCTTC; CDR3: CASSLEERGEQFF
V: TRBV5-6; size: -; J: TRBJ1-1; D: TRBD1; DNA: TGTGCCAGCAGCTTGGACAAGGACAGGGGAACTGAAGCTTTCTTT; CDR3: CASSLDKDRGTEAFF
V: TRBV3-1/TRBV3-2; size: -; J: TRBJ1-1; D: -; DNA: TGTGCCAGCAGCCAACACAGATACACTGAAGCTTTCTTT; CDR3: CASSQHRYTEAFF
V: TRBV5-1; size: once; J: TRBJ2-6; D: -; DNA: TGCGCCAGCAGCCCCACTTCGCATCTCACGGGCTTGAGATCTGGGGCCAACGTCCTGACTTTC; CDR3: CASSPTSHLTGLRSGANVLTF
V: TRBV29-1; size: once; J: TRBJ2-1; D: TRBD2; DNA: TGCAGCGCTGGGACTAGCGGGCGGTACAATGAGCAGTTCTTC; CDR3: CSAGTSGRYNEQFF
V: TRBV30; size: -; J: TRBJ1-5; D: -; DNA: TGTGCCTGGAGCCAGGGACTTCGGAATCAGCCCCAGCATTTT; CDR3: CAWSQGLRNQPQHF
V: TRBV14; size: -; J: TRBJ1-2; D: -; DNA: TGTGCCAGCAGCCAGGGGTTAGGGTATGGCTACACCTTC; CDR3: CASSQGLGYGYTF
V: TRBV5-6; size: -; J: TRBJ1-1; D: -; DNA: TGTGCCAGCAGCGCACATACGAGAGGGAAGAACACTGAAGCTTTCTTT; CDR3: CASSAHTRGKNTEAFF
V: TRBV7-3; size: once; J: TRBJ2-6; D: -; DNA: TGTGCCAGCAGCCGTTACGGGACCCCTGGGGCCAACGTCCTGACTTTC; CDR3: CASSRYGTPGANVLTF
V: TRBV6-2/TRBV6-3; size: few; J: TRBJ1-5; D: -; DNA: TGTGCCAGCAGCGCAGGACAGCTTAGCAATCAGCCCCAGCATTTT; CDR3: CASSAGQLSNQPQHF
V: TRBV18; size: once; J: TRBJ2-2; D: -; DNA: TGTGCCAGCTCTAGAAGGGCGACGAACACCGGGGAGCTGTTTTTT; CDR3: CASSRRATNTGELFF
V: TRBV19; size: -; J: TRBJ1-4; D: TRBD1; DNA: TGTGCCAGTAGTACTCAGACAGGGTGGGATGAAAAACTGTTTTTT; CDR3: CASSTQTGWDEKLFF
V: TRBV18; size: -; J: TRBJ2-7; D: TRBD1; DNA: TGTGCCAGCTCACCACCCGGGACAGGGGCCTACGAGCAGTACTTC; CDR3: CASSPPGTGAYEQYF
V: TRBV12-3/TRBV12-4; size: -; J: TRBJ1-4; D: -; DNA: TGTGCCAGCAGTAGTTATGGGAATGAAAAACTGTTTTTT; CDR3: CASSSYGNEKLFF
V: TRBV6-5; size: -; J: TRBJ2-5; D: -; DNA: TGTGCCAGCAGTTTGAACAGGGCGGCGGAGACCCAGTACTTC; CDR3: CASSLNRAAETQYF
V: TRBV6-5; size: -; J: TRBJ2-1; D: TRBD1; DNA: TGTGCCAGCAGGGGCGGGACAGGGGGCCCCATATCGTTCTTC; CDR3: CASRGGTGGPISFF
V: TRBV15; size: -; J: TRBJ1-4; D: -; DNA: TGTGCCACCGGCGGGAGACAGGAACCAACTAATGAAAAACTGTTTTTT; CDR3: CATGGRQEPTNEKLFF
V: TRBV6-5; size: -; J: TRBJ2-1; D: TRBD2; DNA: TGTGCCAGCAGTCAGACTAGCGGGAGGGCCGGTGAGCAGTTCTTC; CDR3: CASSQTSGRAGEQFF
V: TRBV10-3; size: -; J: TRBJ2-1; D: TRBD1; DNA: TGTGCCACCGCCCGGGACAGGGGGGCCAATGAGCAGTTCTTC; CDR3: CATARDRGANEQFF
V: TRBV6-5; size: -; J: TRBJ2-3; D: -; DNA: TGTGCCAGCAGTAAAACAGATACGCAGTATTTT; CDR3: CASSKTDTQYF